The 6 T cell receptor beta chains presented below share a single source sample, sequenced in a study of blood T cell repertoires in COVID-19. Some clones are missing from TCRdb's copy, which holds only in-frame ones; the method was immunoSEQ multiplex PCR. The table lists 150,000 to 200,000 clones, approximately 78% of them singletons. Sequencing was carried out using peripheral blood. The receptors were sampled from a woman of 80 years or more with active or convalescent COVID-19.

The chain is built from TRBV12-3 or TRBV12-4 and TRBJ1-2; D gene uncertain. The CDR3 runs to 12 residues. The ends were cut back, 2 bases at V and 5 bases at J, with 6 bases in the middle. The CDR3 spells CASSLRGYGYTF. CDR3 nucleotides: TGTGCCAGCAGTTTACGGGGATATGGCTACACCTTC.

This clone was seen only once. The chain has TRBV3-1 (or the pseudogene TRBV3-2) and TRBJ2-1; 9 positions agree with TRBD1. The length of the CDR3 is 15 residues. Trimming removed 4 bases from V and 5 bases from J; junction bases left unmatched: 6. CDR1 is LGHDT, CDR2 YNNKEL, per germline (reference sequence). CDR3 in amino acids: CASSLGTGKDNEQFF. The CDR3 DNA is TGTGCCAGCAGCCTGGGGACAGGGAAAGACAATGAGCAGTTCTTC.

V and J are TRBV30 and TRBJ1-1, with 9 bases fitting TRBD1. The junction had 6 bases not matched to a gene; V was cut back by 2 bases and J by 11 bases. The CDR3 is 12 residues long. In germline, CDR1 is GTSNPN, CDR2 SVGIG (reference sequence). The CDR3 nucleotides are TGTGCCTGGAGTTGGGGACAGGGATTTGCTTTCTTT. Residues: CAWSWGQGFAFF.

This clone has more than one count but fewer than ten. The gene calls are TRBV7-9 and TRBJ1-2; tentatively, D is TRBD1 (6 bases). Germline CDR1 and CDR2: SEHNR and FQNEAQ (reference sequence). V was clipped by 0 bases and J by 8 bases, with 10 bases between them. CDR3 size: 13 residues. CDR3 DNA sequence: TGTGCCAGCAGCTTAGCGGACAGAAGGGGCTACACCTTC. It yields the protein CASSLADRRGYTF. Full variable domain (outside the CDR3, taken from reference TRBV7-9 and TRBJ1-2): DTGVSQNPRHKITKRGQNVTFRCDPISEHNRLYWYRQTLGQGPEFLTYFQNEAQLEKSRLLSDRFSAERPKGSFSTLEIQRTEQGDSAMYLCASSLADRRGYTFGSGTRLTVV.

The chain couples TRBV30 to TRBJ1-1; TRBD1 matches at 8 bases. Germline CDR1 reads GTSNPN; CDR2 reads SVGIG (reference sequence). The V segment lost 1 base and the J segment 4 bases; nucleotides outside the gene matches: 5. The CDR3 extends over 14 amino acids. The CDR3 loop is CAWSADRGGTEAFF. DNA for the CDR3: TGTGCCTGGAGTGCCGACAGGGGTGGCACTGAAGCTTTCTTT.

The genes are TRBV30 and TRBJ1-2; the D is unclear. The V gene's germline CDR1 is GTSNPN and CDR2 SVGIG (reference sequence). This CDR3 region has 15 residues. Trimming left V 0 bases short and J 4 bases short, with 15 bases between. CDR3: CAWSVGPQEGYGYTF. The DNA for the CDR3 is TGTGCCTGGAGTGTTGGTCCCCAGGAGGGCTATGGCTACACCTTC. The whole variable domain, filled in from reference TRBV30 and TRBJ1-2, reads SQTIHQWPATLVQPVGSPLSLECTVEGTSNPNLYWYRQAAGRGLQLLFYSVGIGQISSEVPQNLSASRPQDRQFILSSKKLLLSDSGFYLCAWSVGPQEGYGYTFGSGTRLTVV.